The sequence of this T cell receptor beta chain was determined in a study of T-cell memory formation after mild COVID-19. Employing constant-segment primers, 5'RACE generated TCR alpha and TCR beta cDNA libraries bearing sample barcodes and UMIs. Each CDR3 protein is one row after TCRdb ran MiXCR on the 5' RACE reads. The repertoire consists of some 330,000 distinct CDR3 sequences, with 20% to 25% occurring once and the leading ten covering around 12%. The CDR3 runs to 14 residues. Germline CDR1 reads LGHDT; CDR2 reads YNNKEL (reference sequence). V lost 4 bases, J lost 5 bases, and 14 bases lay in between.

This sequence joins TRBV3-1 and TRBJ2-5; TRBD1 is a possible D gene (6 bases). This sequence was found in an adult woman who had mild COVID-19 (a few samples of this study predate the infection). Cell type and time point are not known. Sequenced: PBMCs or a T cell subset sorted from them (not recorded which). CDR3 in amino acids: CASSRRTEWETQYF. CDR3 sequence (DNA): TGTGCCAGCAGCCGGCGGACAGAATGGGAGACCCAGTACTTC.